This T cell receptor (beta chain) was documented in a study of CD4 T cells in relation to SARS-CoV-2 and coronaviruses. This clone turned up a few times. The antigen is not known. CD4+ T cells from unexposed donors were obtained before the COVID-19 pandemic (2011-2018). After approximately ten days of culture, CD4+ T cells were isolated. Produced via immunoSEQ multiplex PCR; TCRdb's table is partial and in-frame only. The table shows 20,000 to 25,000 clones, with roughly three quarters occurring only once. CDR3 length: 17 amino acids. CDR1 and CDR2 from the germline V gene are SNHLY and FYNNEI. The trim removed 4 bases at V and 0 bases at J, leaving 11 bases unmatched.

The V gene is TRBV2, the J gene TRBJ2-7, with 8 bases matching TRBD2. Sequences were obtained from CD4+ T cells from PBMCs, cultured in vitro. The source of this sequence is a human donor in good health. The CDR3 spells CASSGNSGAWSSYEQYF. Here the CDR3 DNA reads TGTGCCAGCAGTGGCAATAGCGGGGCGTGGAGCTCCTACGAGCAGTACTTC.